This T cell receptor (beta chain) is drawn from a study of early T cells in non-severe SARS-CoV-2 infection. Overall study: Sequencing was performed on bulk RNA from unsorted whole blood, leaving chains unpaired.

Unique molecular identifiers (one per individual cDNA molecule) were attached. Each CDR3 protein is one row after TCRdb ran MiXCR on the 5' RACE reads. The sample consists of about 21,000 distinct CDR3 sequences, approximately 4.3% of them appearing once. Germline V gives CDR1 SQVTM, CDR2 ANQGSEA. This CDR3 region has 14 residues. V lost 7 bases and J lost 7, with 20 bases in between. Study results and limitations: VDJdb-based matching was biased toward anti-spike CD8 responses and missed private and CD4 specificities.

In this sample, this clonotype turned up a few times. The antigen remains unidentified. This TCR was recovered from an adult who was a healthcare worker with PCR-confirmed SARS-CoV-2 infection or an uninfected control (not recorded which). Material for sequencing was whole blood. This sequence joins TRBV29-1 and TRBJ2-4; the D gene is possibly TRBD1 (5 bases). CDR3 DNA sequence: TGCAGCGCTATAGACAGTTCGTCTCTGAACATTCAGTACTTC. It is translated as CSAIDSSSLNIQYF.